This T cell receptor beta chain was identified in a study of blood T cell repertoires in COVID-19. Sequenced by immunoSEQ multiplex PCR; TCRdb stores in-frame clones only, minus some. The table has 200,000 to 250,000 clones, over 70% seen once. V lost 5 bases and J 7 bases, leaving 22 bases between the germline ends. The CDR3 has 16 amino acids. Germline-derived CDR1 and CDR2 are MNHEY and SMNVEV (reference sequence). The material sequenced was peripheral blood. This chain joins TRBV27 and TRBJ2-3; tentatively, D is TRBD1 (6 bases). The receptor's source is a woman aged 70-85 years with acute or convalescent COVID-19. The CDR3 DNA follows: TGTGCCAGCAGTCCAGGTCCCGGCAGGGGAACCTATACGCAGTATTTT. Translating it yields CASSPGPGRGTYTQYF.